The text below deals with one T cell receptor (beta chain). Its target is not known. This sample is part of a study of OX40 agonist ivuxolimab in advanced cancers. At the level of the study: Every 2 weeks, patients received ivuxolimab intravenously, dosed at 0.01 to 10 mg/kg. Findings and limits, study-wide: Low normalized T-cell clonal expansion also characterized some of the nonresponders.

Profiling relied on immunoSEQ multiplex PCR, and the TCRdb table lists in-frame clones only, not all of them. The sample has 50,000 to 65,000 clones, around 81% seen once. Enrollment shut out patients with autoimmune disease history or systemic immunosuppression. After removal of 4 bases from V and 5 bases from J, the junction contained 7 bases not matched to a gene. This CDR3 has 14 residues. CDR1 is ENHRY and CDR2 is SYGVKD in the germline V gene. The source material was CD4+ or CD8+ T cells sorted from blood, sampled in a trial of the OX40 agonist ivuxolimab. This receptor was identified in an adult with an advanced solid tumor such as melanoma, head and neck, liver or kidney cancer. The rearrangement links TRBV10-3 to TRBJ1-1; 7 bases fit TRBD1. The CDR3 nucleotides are TGTGCCATCAGTGGCACAGGGGAGGAGACTGAAGCTTTCTTT. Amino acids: CAISGTGEETEAFF.